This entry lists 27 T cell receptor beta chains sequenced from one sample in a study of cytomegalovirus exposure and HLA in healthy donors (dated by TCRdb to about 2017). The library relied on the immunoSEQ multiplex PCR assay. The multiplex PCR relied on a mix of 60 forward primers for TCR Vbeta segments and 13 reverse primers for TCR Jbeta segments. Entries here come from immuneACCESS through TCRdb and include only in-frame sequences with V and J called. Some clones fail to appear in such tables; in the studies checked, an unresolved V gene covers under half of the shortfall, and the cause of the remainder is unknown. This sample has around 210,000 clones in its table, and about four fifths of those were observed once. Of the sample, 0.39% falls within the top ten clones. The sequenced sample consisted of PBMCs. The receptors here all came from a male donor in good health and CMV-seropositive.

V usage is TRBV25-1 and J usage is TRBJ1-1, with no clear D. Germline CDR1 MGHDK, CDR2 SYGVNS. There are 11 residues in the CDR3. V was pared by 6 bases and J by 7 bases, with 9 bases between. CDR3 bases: TGTGCCAGCAGGAGAGAGGTTGAAGCTTTCTTT. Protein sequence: CASRREVEAFF.

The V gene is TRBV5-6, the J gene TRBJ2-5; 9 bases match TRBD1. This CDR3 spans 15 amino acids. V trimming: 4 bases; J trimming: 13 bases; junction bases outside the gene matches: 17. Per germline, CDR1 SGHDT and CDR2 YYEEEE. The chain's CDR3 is CASSLPPGQGRFWYF. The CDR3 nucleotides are TGTGCCAGCAGCCTACCCCCGGGACAGGGTCGTTTTTGGTACTTC. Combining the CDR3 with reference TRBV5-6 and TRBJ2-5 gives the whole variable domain DAGVTQSPTHLIKTRGQQVTLRCSPKSGHDTVSWYQQALGQGPQFIFQYYEEEERQRGNFPDRFSGHQFPNYSSELNVNALLLGDSALYLCASSLPPGQGRFWYFGPGTRLLVL.

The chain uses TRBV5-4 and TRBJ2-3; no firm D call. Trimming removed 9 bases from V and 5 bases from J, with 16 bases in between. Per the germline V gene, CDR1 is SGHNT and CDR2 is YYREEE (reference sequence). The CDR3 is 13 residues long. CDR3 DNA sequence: TGTGCCATCCCGAGGTTGGGTGGAGATACGCAGTATTTT. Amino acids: CAIPRLGGDTQYF.

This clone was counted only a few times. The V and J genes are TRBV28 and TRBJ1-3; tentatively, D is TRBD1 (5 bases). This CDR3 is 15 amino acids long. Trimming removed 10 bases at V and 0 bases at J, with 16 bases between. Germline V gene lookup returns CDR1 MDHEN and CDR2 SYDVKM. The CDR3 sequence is CATLTRGGSGNTIYF. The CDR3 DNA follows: TGTGCCACCCTGACTAGGGGTGGCTCTGGAAACACCATATATTTT. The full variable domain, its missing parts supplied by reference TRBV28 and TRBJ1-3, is DVKVTQSSRYLVKRTGEKVFLECVQDMDHENMFWYRQDPGLGLRLIYFSYDVKMKEKGDIPEGYSVSREKKERFSLILESASTNQTSMYLCATLTRGGSGNTIYFGEGSWLTVV.

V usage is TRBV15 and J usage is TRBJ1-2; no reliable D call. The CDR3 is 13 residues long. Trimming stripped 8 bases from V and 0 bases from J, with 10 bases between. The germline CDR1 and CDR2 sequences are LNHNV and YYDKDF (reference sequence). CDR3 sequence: CATQKLANYGYTF. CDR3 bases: TGTGCCACCCAAAAGCTAGCTAACTATGGCTACACCTTC.

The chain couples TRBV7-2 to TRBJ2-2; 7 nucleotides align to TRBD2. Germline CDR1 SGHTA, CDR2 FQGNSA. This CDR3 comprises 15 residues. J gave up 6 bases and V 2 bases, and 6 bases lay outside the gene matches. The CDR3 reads CASSLNGGSPGELFF. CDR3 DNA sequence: TGTGCCAGCAGCTTAAACGGCGGGAGCCCCGGGGAGCTGTTTTTT.

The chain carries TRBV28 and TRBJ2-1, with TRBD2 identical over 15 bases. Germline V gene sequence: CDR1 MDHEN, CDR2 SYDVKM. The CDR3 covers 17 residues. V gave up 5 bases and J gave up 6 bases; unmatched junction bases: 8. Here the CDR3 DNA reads TGTGCCAGCAGTGCGGGACTAGCGGGAGGTCTCTTCAATGAGCAGTTCTTC. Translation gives CASSAGLAGGLFNEQFF.

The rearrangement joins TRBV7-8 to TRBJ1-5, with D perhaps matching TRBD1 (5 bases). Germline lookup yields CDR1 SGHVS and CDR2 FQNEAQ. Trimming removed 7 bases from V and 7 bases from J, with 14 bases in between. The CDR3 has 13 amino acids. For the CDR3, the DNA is TGTGCCAGCACTCGAAGGGGTGAACAGCCCCAGCATTTT. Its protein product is CASTRRGEQPQHF.

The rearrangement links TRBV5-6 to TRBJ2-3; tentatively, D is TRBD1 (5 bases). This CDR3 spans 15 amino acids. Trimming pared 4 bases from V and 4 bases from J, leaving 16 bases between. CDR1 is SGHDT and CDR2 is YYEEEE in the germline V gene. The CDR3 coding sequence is TGTGCCAGCAGCGTATGGGGTCCCAGGGCAGATACGCAGTATTTT. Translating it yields CASSVWGPRADTQYF.

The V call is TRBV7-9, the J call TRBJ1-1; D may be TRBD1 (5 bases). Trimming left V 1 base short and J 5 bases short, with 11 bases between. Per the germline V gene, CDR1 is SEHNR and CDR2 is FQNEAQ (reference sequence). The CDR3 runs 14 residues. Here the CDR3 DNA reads TGTGCCAGCAGCTTAGTTGGGGGGAGGACTGAAGCTTTCTTT. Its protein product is CASSLVGGRTEAFF.

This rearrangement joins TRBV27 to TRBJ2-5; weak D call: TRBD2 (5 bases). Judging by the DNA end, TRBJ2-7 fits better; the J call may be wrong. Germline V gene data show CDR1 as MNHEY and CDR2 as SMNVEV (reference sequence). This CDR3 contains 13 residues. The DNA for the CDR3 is TGTGCCAGCAGTTTAAACGGGATGGTCGAGCAGTACTTC. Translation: CASSLNGMVEQYF.

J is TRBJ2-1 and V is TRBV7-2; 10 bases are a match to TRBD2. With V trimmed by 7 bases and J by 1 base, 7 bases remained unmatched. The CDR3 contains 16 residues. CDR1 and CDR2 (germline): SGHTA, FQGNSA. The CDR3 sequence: CASTLQLAGSYNEQFF. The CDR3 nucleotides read TGTGCCAGCACCCTGCAACTAGCGGGGTCCTACAATGAGCAGTTCTTC. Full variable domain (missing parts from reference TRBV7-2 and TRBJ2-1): GAGVSQSPSNKVTEKGKDVELRCDPISGHTALYWYRQSLGQGLEFLIYFQGNSAPDKSGLPSDRFSAERTGGSVSTLTIQRTQQEDSAVYLCASTLQLAGSYNEQFFGPGTRLTVL.

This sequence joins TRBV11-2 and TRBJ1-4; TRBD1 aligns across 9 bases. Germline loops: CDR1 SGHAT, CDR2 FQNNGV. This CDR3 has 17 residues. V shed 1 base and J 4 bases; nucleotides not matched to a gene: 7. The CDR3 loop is CASSLGDTGGFNEKLFF. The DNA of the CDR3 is TGTGCCAGCAGCTTAGGGGATACAGGGGGCTTTAATGAAAAACTGTTTTTT.

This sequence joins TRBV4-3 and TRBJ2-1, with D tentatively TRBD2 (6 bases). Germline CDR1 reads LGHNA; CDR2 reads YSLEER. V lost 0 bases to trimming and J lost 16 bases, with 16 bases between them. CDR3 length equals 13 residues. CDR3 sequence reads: CASSQEVLSGPFF. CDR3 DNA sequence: TGCGCCAGCAGCCAAGAGGTTCTTAGCGGTCCATTCTTC.

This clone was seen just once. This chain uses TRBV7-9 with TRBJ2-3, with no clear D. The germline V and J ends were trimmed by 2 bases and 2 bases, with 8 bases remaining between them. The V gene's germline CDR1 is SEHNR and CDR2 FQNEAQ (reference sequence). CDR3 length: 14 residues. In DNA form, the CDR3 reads TGTGCCAGCAGCTTAATCGGTACCACAGATACGCAGTATTTT. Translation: CASSLIGTTDTQYF. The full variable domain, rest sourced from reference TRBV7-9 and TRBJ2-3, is DTGVSQNPRHKITKRGQNVTFRCDPISEHNRLYWYRQTLGQGPEFLTYFQNEAQLEKSRLLSDRFSAERPKGSFSTLEIQRTEQGDSAMYLCASSLIGTTDTQYFGPGTRLTVL.

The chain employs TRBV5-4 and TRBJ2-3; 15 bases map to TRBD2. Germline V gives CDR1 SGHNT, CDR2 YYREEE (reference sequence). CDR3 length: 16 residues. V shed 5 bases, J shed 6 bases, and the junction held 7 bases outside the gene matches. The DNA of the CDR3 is TGTGCCAGCAGGGGACGGACTAGCGGGAGGGACGATACGCAGTATTTT. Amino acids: CASRGRTSGRDDTQYF.

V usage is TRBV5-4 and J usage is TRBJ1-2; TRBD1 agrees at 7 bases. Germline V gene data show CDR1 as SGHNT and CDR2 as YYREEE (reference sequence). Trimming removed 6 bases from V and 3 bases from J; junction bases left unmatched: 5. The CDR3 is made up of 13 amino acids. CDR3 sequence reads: CASKRQGDYGYTF. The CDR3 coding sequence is TGTGCCAGCAAAAGACAGGGCGACTATGGCTACACCTTC. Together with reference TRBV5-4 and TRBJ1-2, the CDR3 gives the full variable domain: ETGVTQSPTHLIKTRGQQVTLRCSSQSGHNTVSWYQQALGQGPQFIFQYYREEENGRGNFPPRFSGLQFPNYSSELNVNALELDDSALYLCASKRQGDYGYTFGSGTRLTVV.

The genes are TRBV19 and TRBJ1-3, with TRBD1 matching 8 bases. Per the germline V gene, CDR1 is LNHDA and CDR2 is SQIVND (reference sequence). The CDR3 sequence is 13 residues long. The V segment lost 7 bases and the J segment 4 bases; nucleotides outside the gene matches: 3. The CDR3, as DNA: TGTGCCAGTATCGGACAGGGAGGAAACACCATATATTTT. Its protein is CASIGQGGNTIYF.

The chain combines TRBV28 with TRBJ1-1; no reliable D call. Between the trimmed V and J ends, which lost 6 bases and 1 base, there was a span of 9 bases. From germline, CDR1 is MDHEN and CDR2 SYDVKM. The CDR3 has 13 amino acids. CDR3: CASRRQTNTEAFF. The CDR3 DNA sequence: TGTGCCAGCAGGCGGCAGACGAACACTGAAGCTTTCTTT. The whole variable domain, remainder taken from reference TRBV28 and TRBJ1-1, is DVKVTQSSRYLVKRTGEKVFLECVQDMDHENMFWYRQDPGLGLRLIYFSYDVKMKEKGDIPEGYSVSREKKERFSLILESASTNQTSMYLCASRRQTNTEAFFGQGTRLTVV.

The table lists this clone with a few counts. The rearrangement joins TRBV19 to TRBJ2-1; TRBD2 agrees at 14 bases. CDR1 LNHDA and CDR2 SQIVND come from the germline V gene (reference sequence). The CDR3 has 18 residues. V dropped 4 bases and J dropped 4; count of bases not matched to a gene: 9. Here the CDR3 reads CASSTQAGLAGAYNEQFF. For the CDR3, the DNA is TGTGCCAGTAGTACCCAGGCGGGACTAGCGGGAGCGTACAATGAGCAGTTCTTC. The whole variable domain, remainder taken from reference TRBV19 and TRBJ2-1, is DGGITQSPKYLFRKEGQNVTLSCEQNLNHDAMYWYRQDPGQGLRLIYYSQIVNDFQKGDIAEGYSVSREKKESFPLTVTSAQKNPTAFYLCASSTQAGLAGAYNEQFFGPGTRLTVL.

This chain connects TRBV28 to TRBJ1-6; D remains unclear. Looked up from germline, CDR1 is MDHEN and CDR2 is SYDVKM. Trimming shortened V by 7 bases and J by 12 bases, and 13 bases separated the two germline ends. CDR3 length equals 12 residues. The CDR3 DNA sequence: TGTGCCAGCATGATGAGGTTTGGACCCCTCCACTTT. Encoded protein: CASMMRFGPLHF.

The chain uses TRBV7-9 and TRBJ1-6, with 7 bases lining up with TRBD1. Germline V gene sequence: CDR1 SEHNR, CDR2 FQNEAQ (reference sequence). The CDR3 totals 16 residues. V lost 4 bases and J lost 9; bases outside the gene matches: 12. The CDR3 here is CASSWGDGTVLSPLHF. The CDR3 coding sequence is TGTGCCAGCAGCTGGGGGGACGGGACAGTACTTTCACCCCTCCACTTT.

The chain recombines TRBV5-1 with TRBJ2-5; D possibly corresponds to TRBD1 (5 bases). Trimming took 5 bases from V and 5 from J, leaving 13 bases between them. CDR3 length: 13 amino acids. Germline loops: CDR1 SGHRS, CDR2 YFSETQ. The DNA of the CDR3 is TGCGCCAGCAGGTTGACAGAACGGGAGACCCAGTACTTC. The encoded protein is CASRLTERETQYF. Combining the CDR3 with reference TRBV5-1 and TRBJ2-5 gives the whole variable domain KAGVTQTPRYLIKTRGQQVTLSCSPISGHRSVSWYQQTPGQGLQFLFEYFSETQRNKGNFPGRFSGRQFSNSRSEMNVSTLELGDSALYLCASRLTERETQYFGPGTRLLVL.

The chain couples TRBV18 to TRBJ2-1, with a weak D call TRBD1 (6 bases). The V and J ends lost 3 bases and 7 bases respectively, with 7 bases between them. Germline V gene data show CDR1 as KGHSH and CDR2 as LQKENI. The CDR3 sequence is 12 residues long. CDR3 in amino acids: CASSPQGNEQFF. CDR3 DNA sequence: TGTGCCAGCTCACCTCAGGGGAATGAGCAGTTCTTC.

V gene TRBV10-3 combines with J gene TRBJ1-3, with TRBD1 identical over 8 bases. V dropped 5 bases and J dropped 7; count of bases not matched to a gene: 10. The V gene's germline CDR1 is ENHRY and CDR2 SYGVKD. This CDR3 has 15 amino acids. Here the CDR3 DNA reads TGTGCCATCAGTCCCGGACAGGGTGTCGGGAACACCATATATTTT. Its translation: CAISPGQGVGNTIYF.

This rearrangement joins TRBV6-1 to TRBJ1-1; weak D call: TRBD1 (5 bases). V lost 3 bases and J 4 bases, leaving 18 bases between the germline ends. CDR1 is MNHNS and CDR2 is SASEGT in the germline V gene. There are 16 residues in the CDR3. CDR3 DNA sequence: TGTGCCAGCAGTGATAGGGGTTGGCTGTCGGGCACTGAAGCTTTCTTT. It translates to CASSDRGWLSGTEAFF.

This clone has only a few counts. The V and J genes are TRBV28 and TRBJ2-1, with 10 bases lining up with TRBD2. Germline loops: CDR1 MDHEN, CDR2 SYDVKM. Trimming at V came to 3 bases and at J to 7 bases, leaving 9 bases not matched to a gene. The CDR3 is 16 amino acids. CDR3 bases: TGTGCCAGCAGTTTCACGTTAGCGGGAGGAATTAATGAGCAGTTCTTC. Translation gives CASSFTLAGGINEQFF.